This T cell receptor (beta chain) was documented in a study of a mutant IDH1 vaccine in newly diagnosed glioma. For the study at large: Sex distribution of treated patients was about 60% male and approximately 38% female; mean age was about 40 years. Beforehand, treatment had been radiotherapy, temozolomide, or both; the majority received both.

The time point was: baseline, week 1 (first vaccination visit). Specified treatment: pre-vaccination baseline after standard-of-care therapy. Points from the study as a whole: Detectable vaccine-induced immune responses arose in about 92% of patients. Top peripheral T cell clonotype shifts appeared unrelated to pseudoprogression.

Of note for this clone: Antigen: not known.

There are 12 residues in the CDR3. V lost 7 bases and J 4 bases, leaving 9 bases between the germline ends. Germline CDR1 SEHNR, CDR2 FQNEAQ (reference sequence). The protocol was immunoSEQ multiplex PCR, while the TCRdb copy is restricted to in-frame clones and leaves out a portion. This sample has about 98,000 clones, with 85% to 90% found just once. The rearrangement joins TRBV7-9 to TRBJ2-3; D not certain. The receptor comes from a woman in her fifties or sixties with glioma. The material was PBMCs, obtained from a glioma patient treated with radiotherapy, temozolomide or both. CDR3 amino acids: CASTLRADTQYF. DNA for the CDR3: TGTGCCAGCACCCTCCGCGCAGATACGCAGTATTTT.